This TCR beta chain was captured in a study of shared clonotypes between healthy human individuals. Clones were read by immunoSEQ multiplex PCR, and TCRdb kept only the in-frame ones, dropping some. Among approximately 600,000 clones, around 95% were seen once, and the ten largest hold 0.095% to 0.14%. The naive CD8 subset, CD45RO-negative cells positively selected for CCR7, excluded terminally differentiated effector memory CD45RA+ cells. This CDR3 is 15 amino acids long. The V and J ends lost 1 base and 4 bases respectively, with 15 bases between them. CDR1 is SGHRS and CDR2 is YFSETQ in the germline V gene.

The source is a woman younger than 45 in good health. The sequencing input was naive CD8+ T cells sorted from blood. The genes are TRBV5-1 and TRBJ2-7; D gene uncertain. In DNA, the CDR3 is TGCGCCAGCAGCTTGAACCCCCCTTTATCTTACGAGCAGTACTTC. Protein sequence: CASSLNPPLSYEQYF.